This entry lists 9 T cell receptor beta chains sequenced from one sample in a study of blood T cell repertoires in COVID-19. Assay used: immunoSEQ multiplex PCR; TCRdb lists only in-frame clones, some missing. The table shows about 400,000 clones, with around nine tenths occurring only once. What was sequenced was peripheral blood. Every receptor here comes from a human donor in a cohort sampled during active COVID-19.

V and J are TRBV5-4 and TRBJ2-5; weak D call: TRBD1 (6 bases). The CDR3 length is 12 residues. The V gene lost 2 bases and the J gene lost 4 bases, with 6 bases spanning the gap. The V gene's germline CDR1 is SGHNT and CDR2 YYREEE (reference sequence). Here the CDR3 reads CASSLQGETQYF. The CDR3 bases are TGTGCCAGCAGCTTACAGGGAGAGACCCAGTACTTC.

V is TRBV5-1 and J is TRBJ2-5, with 9 positions matching TRBD2. Trimming cost V 1 base and J 2 bases; bases outside gene matches: 6. Germline CDR1 and CDR2: SGHRS and YFSETQ. The CDR3 totals 16 residues. CDR3 DNA sequence: TGCGCCAGCAGCTTGTACACTAGCGGGTCACAAGAGACCCAGTACTTC. It codes for CASSLYTSGSQETQYF.

The CDR3 region is CASSQGSGLEIQETQYF. The CDR3 DNA reads TGTGCCAGCAGCCAAGGTTCGGGACTAGAGATCCAAGAGACCCAGTACTTC. V usage is TRBV3-1 (or the pseudogene TRBV3-2) and J usage is TRBJ2-5; 8 positions match TRBD2. Germline loops: CDR1 LGHDT, CDR2 YNNKEL (reference sequence). The CDR3 consists of 17 residues. The junction had 8 bases not matched to a gene; V was cut back by 1 base and J by 1 base.

This clone was observed a few times. The rearrangement uses TRBV5-1 and TRBJ2-5, with D uncertain. The germline V gene has CDR1 SGHRS and CDR2 YFSETQ. The CDR3 spans 16 residues. V gave up 1 base and J gave up 2 bases, with 15 bases separating them. CDR3 sequence reads: CASSLSSRKGQETQYF. Written as DNA, the CDR3 is TGCGCCAGCAGCTTGAGTTCCAGGAAAGGACAAGAGACCCAGTACTTC.

This rearrangement joins TRBV6-5 to TRBJ2-7; D is possibly TRBD1 (6 bases). Germline CDR1 is MNHEY and CDR2 is SVGAGI. Between the trimmed V and J ends, which lost 6 bases and 3 bases, there was a span of 12 bases. This CDR3 spans 13 amino acids. The CDR3 sequence is CASRRNRDYEQYF. CDR3 DNA: TGTGCCAGCAGGCGTAACAGGGACTACGAGCAGTACTTC.

The chain recombines TRBV9 with TRBJ2-7; 7 bases are a match to TRBD1. Per germline, CDR1 SGDLS and CDR2 YYNGEE. CDR3 size: 14 residues. After removal of 4 bases from V and 0 bases from J, the junction contained 4 bases not matched to a gene. CDR3 loop: CASSPRQGSYEQYF. CDR3 nucleotides: TGTGCCAGCAGCCCCCGACAGGGCTCCTACGAGCAGTACTTC.

V usage is TRBV5-1 and J usage is TRBJ2-2; D gene uncertain. Between the trimmed V and J ends, which lost 4 bases and 6 bases, there was a span of 10 bases. CDR1 and CDR2 from the germline V gene are SGHRS and YFSETQ. CDR3 length: 13 residues. CDR3 sequence: CASSLLGPGELFF. DNA of the CDR3: TGCGCCAGCAGCCTCCTTGGCCCCGGGGAGCTGTTTTTT.

The count of this clone is one. The chain recombines TRBV6-6 with TRBJ1-6; D gene uncertain. The CDR3 contains 14 residues. The germline CDR1 and CDR2 sequences are MNHNY and SVGAGI (reference sequence). V lost 2 bases and J lost 7, with 9 bases in between. The CDR3, as DNA: TGTGCCAGCAGTTACGGCGGGAGCAATTCACCCCTCCACTTT. This sequence encodes CASSYGGSNSPLHF.

This clone has a handful of counts. The CDR3 DNA sequence: TGTGCCAGCAGCGTCATCACCGGGGAGCTGTTTTTT. The encoded protein is CASSVITGELFF. V is TRBV5-4 and J is TRBJ2-2; D uncertain. Trimming removed 4 bases from V and 4 bases from J, with 5 bases in between. There are 12 residues in the CDR3. Germline CDR1 reads SGHNT; CDR2 reads YYREEE (reference sequence).